The source of this TCR beta chain is a study of low-dose radiotherapy and immunotherapy resistance in tumors. Study at large: Every 2 weeks, cohort 1 got 0.5 Gy, reaching 6.5 Gy to the planning target volume. Aspirin was taken orally at 300 mg daily by patients, and this continued for four cycles from cycle 1 day 1. Every two weeks, one day ahead of radiation and immunotherapy, cyclophosphamide 200 mg/m2 was given (intravenously). Every six weeks patients received intravenous ipilimumab 1 mg/kg, and every two weeks they received intravenous nivolumab 240 mg.

This CDR3 has 15 residues. V shed 7 bases and J 0 bases; nucleotides not matched to a gene: 6. Germline-derived CDR1 and CDR2 are SGHRS and YFSETQ. This clonotype has only one observation. Alpha- and beta-chain coverage of first-strand cDNA came from TRAV- and TRBV-specific primers. Over approximately 20 PCR cycles, TCRs were amplified from a constant-region primer and V-primer adapter. MiXCR, applied by TCRdb to the reads, yields one record per CDR3 protein. This sample has roughly 17,000 distinct CDR3 sequences, with less than 85% found just once. The V call is TRBV5-1, the J call TRBJ2-2; 7 nucleotides align to TRBD2. This clonotype was obtained from a human donor with advanced metastatic prostate, ovarian, gallbladder or colorectal cancer (not recorded which). This table probably holds off-target reads from a library built for another chain. The CDR3 protein is CASGSGGTNTGELFF. The CDR3 region has the DNA TGCGCCAGCGGTTCGGGAGGAACGAACACCGGGGAGCTGTTTTTT.